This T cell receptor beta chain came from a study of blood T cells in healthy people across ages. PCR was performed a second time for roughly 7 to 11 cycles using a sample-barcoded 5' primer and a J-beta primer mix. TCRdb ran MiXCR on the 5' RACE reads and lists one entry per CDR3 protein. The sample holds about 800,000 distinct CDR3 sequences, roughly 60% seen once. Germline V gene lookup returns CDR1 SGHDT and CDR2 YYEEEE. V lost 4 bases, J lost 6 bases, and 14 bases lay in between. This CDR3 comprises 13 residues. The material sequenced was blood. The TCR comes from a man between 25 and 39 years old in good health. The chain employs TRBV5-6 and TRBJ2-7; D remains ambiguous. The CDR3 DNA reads TGTGCCAGCAGCCGGCAAGTGTTCTCCGAGCAGTACTTC. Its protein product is CASSRQVFSEQYF.